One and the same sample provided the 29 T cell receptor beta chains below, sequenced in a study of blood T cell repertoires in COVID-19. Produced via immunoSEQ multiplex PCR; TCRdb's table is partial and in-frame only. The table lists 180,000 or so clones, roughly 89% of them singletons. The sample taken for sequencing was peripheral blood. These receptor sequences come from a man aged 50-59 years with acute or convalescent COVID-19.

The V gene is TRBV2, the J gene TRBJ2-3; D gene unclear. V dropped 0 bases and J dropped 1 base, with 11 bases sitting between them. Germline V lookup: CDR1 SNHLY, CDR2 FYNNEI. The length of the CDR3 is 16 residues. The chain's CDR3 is CASSEALAPGTDTQYF. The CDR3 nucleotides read TGTGCCAGCAGTGAAGCGCTTGCTCCGGGCACAGATACGCAGTATTTT. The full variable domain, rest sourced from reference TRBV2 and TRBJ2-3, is EPEVTQTPSHQVTQMGQEVILRCVPISNHLYFYWYRQILGQKVEFLVSFYNNEISEKSEIFDDQFSVERPDGSNFTLKIRSTKLEDSAMYFCASSEALAPGTDTQYFGPGTRLTVL.

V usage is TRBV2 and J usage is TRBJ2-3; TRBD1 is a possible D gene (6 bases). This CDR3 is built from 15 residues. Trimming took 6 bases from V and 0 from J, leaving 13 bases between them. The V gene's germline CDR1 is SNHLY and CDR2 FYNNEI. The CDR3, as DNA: TGTGCCAGCAGATTGGACAGACGTAGCACAGATACGCAGTATTTT. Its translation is CASRLDRRSTDTQYF.

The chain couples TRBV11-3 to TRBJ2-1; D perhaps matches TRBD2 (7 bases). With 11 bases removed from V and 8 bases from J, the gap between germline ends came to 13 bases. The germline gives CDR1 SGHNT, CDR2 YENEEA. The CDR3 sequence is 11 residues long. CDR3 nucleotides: TGTGCCTCGGGGGGCGGAGATGAGCAGTTCTTC. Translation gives CASGGGDEQFF. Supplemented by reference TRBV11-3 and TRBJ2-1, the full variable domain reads EAGVVQSPRYKIIEKKQPVAFWCNPISGHNTLYWYLQNLGQGPELLIRYENEEAVDDSQLPKDRFSAERLKGVDSTLKIQPAELGDSAVYLCASGGGDEQFFGPGTRLTVL.

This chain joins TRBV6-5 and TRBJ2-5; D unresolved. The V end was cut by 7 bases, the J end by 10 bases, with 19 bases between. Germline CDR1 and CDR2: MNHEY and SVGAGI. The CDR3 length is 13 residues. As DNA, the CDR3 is TGTGCCAGCACCGAAAATAGCAAGAGTGGCCAGTACTTC. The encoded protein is CASTENSKSGQYF.

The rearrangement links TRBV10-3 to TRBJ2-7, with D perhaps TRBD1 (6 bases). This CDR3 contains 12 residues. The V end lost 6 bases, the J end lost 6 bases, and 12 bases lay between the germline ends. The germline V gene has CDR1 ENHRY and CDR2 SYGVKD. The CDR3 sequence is CAIRARGSEQYF. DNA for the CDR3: TGTGCCATCAGGGCCAGGGGATCCGAGCAGTACTTC.

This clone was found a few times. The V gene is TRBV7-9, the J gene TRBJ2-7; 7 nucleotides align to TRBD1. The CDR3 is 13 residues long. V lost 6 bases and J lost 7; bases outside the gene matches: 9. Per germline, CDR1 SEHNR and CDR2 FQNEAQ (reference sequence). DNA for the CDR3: TGTGCCAGCAGTGACCAGACAGGGTGTGAGCAGTACTTC. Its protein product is CASSDQTGCEQYF.

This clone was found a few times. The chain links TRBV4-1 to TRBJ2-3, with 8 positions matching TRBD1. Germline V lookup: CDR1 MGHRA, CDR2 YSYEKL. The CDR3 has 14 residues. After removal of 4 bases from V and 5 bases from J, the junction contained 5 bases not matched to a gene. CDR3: CASSPDRVVDTQYF. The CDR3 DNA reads TGCGCCAGCAGCCCGGACAGGGTGGTAGATACGCAGTATTTT.

The DNA of the CDR3 is TGCGCCAGCAGCACTGGGGGACAGCAAGAGACCCAGTACTTC. Translation: CASSTGGQQETQYF. The chain recombines TRBV5-1 with TRBJ2-5, with 7 nucleotides matching TRBD1. Trimming took 4 bases from V and 2 from J; bases not matched to a gene: 5. The CDR3 has 14 amino acids. CDR1 and CDR2 from the germline V gene are SGHRS and YFSETQ.

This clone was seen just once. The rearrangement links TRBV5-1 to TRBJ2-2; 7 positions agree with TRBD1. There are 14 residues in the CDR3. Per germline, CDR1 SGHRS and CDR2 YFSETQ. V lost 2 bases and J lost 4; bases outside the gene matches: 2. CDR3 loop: CASSFNRGTGELFF. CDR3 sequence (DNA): TGCGCCAGCAGCTTTAACAGGGGCACCGGGGAGCTGTTTTTT. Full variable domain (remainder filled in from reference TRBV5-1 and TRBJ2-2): KAGVTQTPRYLIKTRGQQVTLSCSPISGHRSVSWYQQTPGQGLQFLFEYFSETQRNKGNFPGRFSGRQFSNSRSEMNVSTLELGDSALYLCASSFNRGTGELFFGEGSRLTVL.

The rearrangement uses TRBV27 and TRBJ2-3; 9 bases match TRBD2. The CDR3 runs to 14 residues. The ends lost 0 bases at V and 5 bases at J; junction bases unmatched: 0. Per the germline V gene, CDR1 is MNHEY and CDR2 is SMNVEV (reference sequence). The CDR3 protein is CASSLSLAGDTQYF. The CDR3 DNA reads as TGTGCCAGCAGTTTATCACTAGCGGGAGATACGCAGTATTTT.

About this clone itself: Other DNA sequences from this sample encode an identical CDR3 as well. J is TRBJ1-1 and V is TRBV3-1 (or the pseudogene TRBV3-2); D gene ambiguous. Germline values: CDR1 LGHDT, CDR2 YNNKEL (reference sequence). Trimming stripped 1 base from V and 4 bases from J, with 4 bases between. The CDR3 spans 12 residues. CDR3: CASSQGATEAFF. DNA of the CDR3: TGTGCCAGCAGCCAAGGGGCCACTGAAGCTTTCTTT.

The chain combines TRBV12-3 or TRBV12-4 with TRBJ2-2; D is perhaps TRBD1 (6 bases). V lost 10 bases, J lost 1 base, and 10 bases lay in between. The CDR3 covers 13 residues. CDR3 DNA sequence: TGTGCCACCCGAGGGGGGAACACCGGGGAGCTGTTTTTT. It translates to CATRGGNTGELFF.

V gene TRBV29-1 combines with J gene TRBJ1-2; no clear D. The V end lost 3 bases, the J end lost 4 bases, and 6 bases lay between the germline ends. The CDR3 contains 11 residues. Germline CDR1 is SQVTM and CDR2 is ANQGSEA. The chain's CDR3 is CSVELAYGYTF. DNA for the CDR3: TGCAGCGTTGAGTTGGCCTATGGCTACACCTTC.

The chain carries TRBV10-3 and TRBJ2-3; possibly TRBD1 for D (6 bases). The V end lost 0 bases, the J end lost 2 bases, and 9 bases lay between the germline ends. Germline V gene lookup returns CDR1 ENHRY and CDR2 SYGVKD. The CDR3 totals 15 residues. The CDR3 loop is CAISESTGITDTQYF. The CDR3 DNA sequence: TGTGCCATCAGTGAGTCTACAGGGATCACAGATACGCAGTATTTT.

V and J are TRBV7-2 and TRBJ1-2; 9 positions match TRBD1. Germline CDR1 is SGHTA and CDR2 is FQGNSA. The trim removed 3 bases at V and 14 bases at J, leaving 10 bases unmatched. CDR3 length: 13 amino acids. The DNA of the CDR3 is TGTGCCAGCAGCTTTTCCTCCGGGACAGGGTTAACCTTC. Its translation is CASSFSSGTGLTF.

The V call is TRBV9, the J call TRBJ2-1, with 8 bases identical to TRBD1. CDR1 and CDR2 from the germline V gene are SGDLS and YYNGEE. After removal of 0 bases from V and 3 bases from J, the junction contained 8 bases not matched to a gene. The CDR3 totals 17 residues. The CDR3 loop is CASSVEEGTGFYNEQFF. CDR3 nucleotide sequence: TGTGCCAGCAGCGTAGAGGAAGGGACAGGATTCTACAATGAGCAGTTCTTC.

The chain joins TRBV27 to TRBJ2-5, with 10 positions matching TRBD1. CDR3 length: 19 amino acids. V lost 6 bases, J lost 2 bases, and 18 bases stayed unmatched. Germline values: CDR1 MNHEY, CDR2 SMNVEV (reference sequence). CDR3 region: CASRRTGHRDRGGQETQYF. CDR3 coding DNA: TGTGCCAGCAGACGAACCGGCCACCGGGACAGGGGTGGACAAGAGACCCAGTACTTC.

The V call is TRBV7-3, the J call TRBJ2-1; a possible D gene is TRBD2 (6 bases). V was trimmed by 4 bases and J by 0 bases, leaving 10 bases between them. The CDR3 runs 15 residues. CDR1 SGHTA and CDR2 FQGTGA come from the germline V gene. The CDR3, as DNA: TGTGCCAGCAGCTACCTAGCGAGCTCCTACAATGAGCAGTTCTTC. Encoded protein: CASSYLASSYNEQFF.

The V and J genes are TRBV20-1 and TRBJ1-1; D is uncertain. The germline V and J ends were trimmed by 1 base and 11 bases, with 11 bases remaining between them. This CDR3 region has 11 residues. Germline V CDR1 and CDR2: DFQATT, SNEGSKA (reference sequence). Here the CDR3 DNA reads TGCAGTGCTAGAGGCCGGGAGCAGGCTTTCTTT. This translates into CSARGREQAFF.

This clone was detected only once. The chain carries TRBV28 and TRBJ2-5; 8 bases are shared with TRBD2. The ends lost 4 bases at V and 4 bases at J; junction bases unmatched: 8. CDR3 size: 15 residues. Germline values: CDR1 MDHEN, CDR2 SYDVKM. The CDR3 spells CASSSYRGGAETQYF. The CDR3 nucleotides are TGTGCCAGCAGTTCCTACCGGGGGGGCGCAGAGACCCAGTACTTC. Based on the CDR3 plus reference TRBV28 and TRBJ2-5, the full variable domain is DVKVTQSSRYLVKRTGEKVFLECVQDMDHENMFWYRQDPGLGLRLIYFSYDVKMKEKGDIPEGYSVSREKKERFSLILESASTNQTSMYLCASSSYRGGAETQYFGPGTRLLVL.

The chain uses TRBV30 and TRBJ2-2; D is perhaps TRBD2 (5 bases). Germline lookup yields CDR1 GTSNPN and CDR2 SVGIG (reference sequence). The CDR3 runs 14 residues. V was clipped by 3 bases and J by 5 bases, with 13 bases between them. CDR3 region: CAWRDGRGTGELFF. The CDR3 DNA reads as TGTGCCTGGAGGGACGGTCGGGGAACCGGGGAGCTGTTTTTT.

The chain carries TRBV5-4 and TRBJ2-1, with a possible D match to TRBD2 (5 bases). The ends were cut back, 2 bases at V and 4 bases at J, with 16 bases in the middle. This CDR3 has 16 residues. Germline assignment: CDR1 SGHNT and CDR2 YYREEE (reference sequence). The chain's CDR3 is CASSLTSSSLYNEQFF. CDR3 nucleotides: TGTGCCAGCAGCTTAACGTCTAGCTCGCTTTACAATGAGCAGTTCTTC.

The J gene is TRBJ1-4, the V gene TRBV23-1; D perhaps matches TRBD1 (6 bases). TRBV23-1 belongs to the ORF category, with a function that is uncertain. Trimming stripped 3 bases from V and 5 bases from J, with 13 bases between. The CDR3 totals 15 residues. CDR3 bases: TGCGCCAGCAGTCACCAGGACAGCGACAATGAAAAACTGTTTTTT. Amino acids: CASSHQDSDNEKLFF.

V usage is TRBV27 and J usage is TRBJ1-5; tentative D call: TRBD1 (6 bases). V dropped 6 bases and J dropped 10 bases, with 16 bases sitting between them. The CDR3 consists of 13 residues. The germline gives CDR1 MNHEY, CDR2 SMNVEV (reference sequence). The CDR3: CASSRQDLSPQHF. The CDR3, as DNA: TGTGCCAGCAGCCGACAGGACCTGAGTCCCCAGCATTTT.

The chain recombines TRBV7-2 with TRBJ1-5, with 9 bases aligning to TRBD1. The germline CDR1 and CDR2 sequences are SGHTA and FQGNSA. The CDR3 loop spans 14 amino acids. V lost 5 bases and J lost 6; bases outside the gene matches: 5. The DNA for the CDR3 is TGTGCCAGCAGCGCGGTGGACAGGGGTCAGCCCCAGCATTTT. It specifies CASSAVDRGQPQHF.

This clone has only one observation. The CDR3 nucleotides are TGTGCCAGTCAGACAGGACCCACCGGGGAGCTGTTTTTT. Encoded protein: CASQTGPTGELFF. The V and J genes are TRBV6-5 and TRBJ2-2, with TRBD1 as a possible D gene (6 bases). V was clipped by 9 bases and J by 4 bases, with 12 bases between them. The CDR3 covers 13 residues. CDR1 and CDR2 from the germline V gene are MNHEY and SVGAGI.

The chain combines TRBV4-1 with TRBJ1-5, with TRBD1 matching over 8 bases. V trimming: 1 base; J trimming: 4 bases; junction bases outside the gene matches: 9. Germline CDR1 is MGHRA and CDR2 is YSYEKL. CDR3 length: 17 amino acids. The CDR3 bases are TGCGCCAGCAGCCAAGGGCAGGGGGCCACGGGGAATCAGCCCCAGCATTTT. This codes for CASSQGQGATGNQPQHF.

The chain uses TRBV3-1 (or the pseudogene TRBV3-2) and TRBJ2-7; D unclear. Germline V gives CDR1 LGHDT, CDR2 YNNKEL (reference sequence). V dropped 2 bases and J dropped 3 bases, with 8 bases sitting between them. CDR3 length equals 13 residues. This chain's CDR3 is CASSQNPLYEQYF. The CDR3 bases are TGTGCCAGCAGCCAAAATCCCCTCTACGAGCAGTACTTC.

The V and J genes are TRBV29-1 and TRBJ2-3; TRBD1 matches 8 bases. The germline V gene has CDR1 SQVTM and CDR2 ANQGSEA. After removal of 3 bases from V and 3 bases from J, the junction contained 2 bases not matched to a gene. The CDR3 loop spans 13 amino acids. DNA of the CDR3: TGCAGCGTTGACCAGGGGGCAACAGATACGCAGTATTTT. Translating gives CSVDQGATDTQYF.